This entry lists 4 T cell receptor beta chains sequenced from one sample in a study of cytomegalovirus exposure and HLA in healthy donors. Generated by immunoSEQ multiplex PCR, the TCRdb table keeps only in-frame clones and is missing some. The sample lists about 98,000 clones; approximately 94% were seen once. The specimen sequenced was PBMCs. These receptors were taken from a woman between 18 and 30 years old in good health and CMV-seronegative.

The chain couples TRBV5-1 to TRBJ1-1; 9 bases line up with TRBD1. The length of the CDR3 is 12 residues. Trimming at V came to 4 bases and at J to 11 bases, leaving 6 bases not matched to a gene. Germline CDR1 and CDR2: SGHRS and YFSETQ. The CDR3 DNA reads TGCGCCAGCAGCGTGGACAGGGGACGGGCTTTCTTT. Its protein product is CASSVDRGRAFF. Full variable domain (rest looked up from reference TRBV5-1 and TRBJ1-1): KAGVTQTPRYLIKTRGQQVTLSCSPISGHRSVSWYQQTPGQGLQFLFEYFSETQRNKGNFPGRFSGRQFSNSRSEMNVSTLELGDSALYLCASSVDRGRAFFGQGTRLTVV.

V and J are TRBV5-4 and TRBJ2-7; the match to TRBD1 covers 7 bases. V was pared by 2 bases and J by 5 bases, with 7 bases of the junction left unmatched. Germline V lookup: CDR1 SGHNT, CDR2 YYREEE (reference sequence). The CDR3 covers 14 residues. CDR3 nucleotides: TGTGCCAGCAGCTTTCCAGACAGGGTCCACGAGCAGTACTTC. This gives the protein CASSFPDRVHEQYF.

This chain links TRBV2 with TRBJ2-5, with 9 bases aligning to TRBD2. V lost 6 bases to trimming and J lost 4 bases; unmatched junction nucleotides: 6. The CDR3 length is 14 residues. CDR1 and CDR2 from the germline V gene are SNHLY and FYNNEI. This CDR3 is CASRGNSGGETQYF. The CDR3 nucleotides read TGTGCCAGCAGGGGCAATAGCGGGGGAGAGACCCAGTACTTC.

The count of this clone is one. The chain links TRBV5-6 to TRBJ2-1; tentatively, D is TRBD1 (6 bases). Between the trimmed V and J ends, which lost 4 bases and 3 bases, there was a span of 23 bases. The CDR3 runs 18 residues. The V gene's germline CDR1 is SGHDT and CDR2 YYEEEE. The CDR3 loop is CASSPRGSHSIYYNEQFF. The DNA of the CDR3 is TGTGCCAGCAGCCCCAGGGGTAGCCACAGCATTTACTACAATGAGCAGTTCTTC.